This T cell receptor (beta chain) was found in a study of cytomegalovirus exposure and HLA in healthy donors. As concerns this clone: Its specificity is unknown.

Notes on the study in general: With later analysis, a missense DCLRE1C variant became linked to TCR beta V- and J-gene trimming.

Vbeta (60) and Jbeta (13) primers were used in the PCR. Clones were sequenced by immunoSEQ multiplex PCR, and TCRdb holds only the in-frame ones, with some missing. The top ten clones hold nearly 3.5% of a sample with tens of thousands of clones, around 82% of them seen once. The receptor comes from a man younger than 40 in good health and CMV-seropositive. The sample was PBMCs.

CDR3: CASAGTGGGEQFF. CDR3 bases: TGTGCCAGCGCCGGGACAGGGGGCGGGGAGCAGTTCTTC. This sequence joins TRBV2 and TRBJ2-1; 12 positions match TRBD1. V trimming: 8 bases; J trimming: 10 bases; junction bases outside the gene matches: 6. Germline lookup yields CDR1 SNHLY and CDR2 FYNNEI. CDR3 length: 13 amino acids.